This record looks at one T cell receptor beta chain sequence and its context. The data belong to a study of T cell changes during pregnancy in multiple sclerosis. The CDR3 has 16 residues. V dropped 2 bases and J dropped 6; count of bases not matched to a gene: 6. CDR1 SNHLY and CDR2 FYNNEI come from the germline V gene. Method: immunoSEQ multiplex PCR; TCRdb's copy keeps in-frame clones and lacks some. Of about 84,000 clones listed, about 95% are singletons. This clonotype originated in a female donor with multiple sclerosis, enrolled in a pregnancy study. The J gene is TRBJ2-1, the V gene TRBV2, with 11 bases that match TRBD2. The specimen comprised peripheral blood, sampled in the third trimester of pregnancy. The CDR3 spells CASSESLAGGINEQFF. In nucleotides, the CDR3 is TGTGCCAGCAGTGAATCCCTAGCGGGGGGTATCAATGAGCAGTTCTTC.